Each of the 9 T cell receptor beta chains below was sequenced from the same sample in a study of glioma-infiltrating T cells after dendritic cell vaccination. Here immunoSEQ multiplex PCR was the method, and the copy in TCRdb shows in-frame clones only, minus some. This sample has approximately 110,000 clones; nearly 90% occur once, and the top ten carry approximately 3%. Documented time point: after dendritic cell vaccination, including at tumor progression/relapse. The starting material was blood, obtained after dendritic cell vaccination. Receptor source: a human donor with glioblastoma.

This clone appeared a few times. CDR3 DNA sequence: TGTGCCAGCAGTGAATCCACCCTCGTACACCACACTGAAGCTTTCTTT. The encoded protein is CASSESTLVHHTEAFF. J is TRBJ1-1 and V is TRBV2; D is ambiguous. Germline assignment: CDR1 SNHLY and CDR2 FYNNEI. Trimming took off 2 bases at V and 3 bases at J, with 16 bases between the two ends. The CDR3 covers 16 residues.

The J gene is TRBJ2-1, the V gene TRBV9; 8 bases are a match to TRBD1. The length of the CDR3 is 15 residues. The germline V gene has CDR1 SGDLS and CDR2 YYNGEE. The V segment lost 2 bases and the J segment 3 bases; nucleotides outside the gene matches: 4. In DNA, the CDR3 is TGTGCCAGCAGCGTGGGGACAGGCCACTACAATGAGCAGTTCTTC. Protein: CASSVGTGHYNEQFF.

The chain carries TRBV2 and TRBJ2-6, with TRBD1 matching over 10 bases. With 5 bases clipped from V and 0 bases from J, the junction kept 10 bases outside the gene matches. Germline V lookup: CDR1 SNHLY, CDR2 FYNNEI. The CDR3 totals 19 residues. The CDR3, as DNA: TGTGCCAGCAGTCATAGGGGACAGGGGATATTCTCTGGGGCCAACGTCCTGACTTTC. Translated: CASSHRGQGIFSGANVLTF. Filled out from reference TRBV2 and TRBJ2-6, the complete variable domain reads EPEVTQTPSHQVTQMGQEVILRCVPISNHLYFYWYRQILGQKVEFLVSFYNNEISEKSEIFDDQFSVERPDGSNFTLKIRSTKLEDSAMYFCASSHRGQGIFSGANVLTFGAGSRLTVL.

The chain couples TRBV7-2 to TRBJ2-3; 9 bases are a match to TRBD2. Germline assignment: CDR1 SGHTA and CDR2 FQGNSA. The CDR3 sequence is 16 residues long. Trimming at V came to 1 base and at J to 4 bases, leaving 6 bases not matched to a gene. For the CDR3, the DNA is TGTGCCAGCAGCTTAGAGGCGATAGCGGGGGCAGATACGCAGTATTTT. Its protein product is CASSLEAIAGADTQYF.

This sequence joins TRBV6-1 and TRBJ2-7; TRBD2 matches at 7 bases. Per the germline V gene, CDR1 is MNHNS and CDR2 is SASEGT. The CDR3 consists of 13 residues. With 10 bases clipped from V and 3 bases from J, the junction kept 9 bases outside the gene matches. The CDR3 DNA reads TGTGCCACCCAGACGGAGCGGGGCTACGAGCAGTACTTC. Translation: CATQTERGYEQYF.

The genes are TRBV30 and TRBJ1-2; a possible D gene is TRBD1 (6 bases). The CDR3 runs to 13 residues. Trimming removed 0 bases at V and 6 bases at J, with 11 bases between. Germline V gene sequence: CDR1 GTSNPN, CDR2 SVGIG (reference sequence). The CDR3 nucleotides read TGTGCCTGGAGTGTTCAGGGGTTCCATGGCTACACCTTC. This sequence encodes CAWSVQGFHGYTF.

The table lists this clone with a count of one. The chain combines TRBV6-1 with TRBJ2-5; D is ambiguous. CDR1 and CDR2 from the germline V gene are MNHNS and SASEGT. The germline V and J ends were trimmed by 5 bases and 2 bases, with 3 bases remaining between them. The CDR3 loop spans 11 amino acids. Here the CDR3 reads CASSSQETQYF. The CDR3 DNA reads as TGTGCCAGCAGTTCACAAGAGACCCAGTACTTC.

The chain uses TRBV10-1 and TRBJ2-5; 10 bases map to TRBD2. This CDR3 has 15 amino acids. Germline V gene data show CDR1 as WNHNN and CDR2 as SYGVQD (reference sequence). J lost 1 base, V lost 3 bases, and 2 bases had no gene match. The CDR3 protein is CASSEIAGGQETQYF. DNA for the CDR3: TGCGCCAGCAGTGAAATAGCGGGGGGCCAAGAGACCCAGTACTTC.

The chain employs TRBV19 and TRBJ2-2; a possible D gene is TRBD1 (5 bases). V lost 5 bases, J lost 3 bases, and 10 bases lay in between. The length of the CDR3 is 14 residues. Germline V gives CDR1 LNHDA, CDR2 SQIVND (reference sequence). In DNA, the CDR3 is TGTGCCAGTAGTGCCGACAGCTACACCGGGGAGCTGTTTTTT. Translation: CASSADSYTGELFF.